The rows below give T cell receptor beta chains drawn from one sample of a study of human T cells and chemical hapten exposure. TCRdb re-called the RACE reads through MiXCR, storing one row per CDR3 protein. The sample lists around 100,000 distinct CDR3 sequences, approximately 11% occurring once. Sequencing was performed on whole blood, taken in connection with sensitization to the hapten diphenylcyclopropenone (DPC). The source of these receptors is a woman aged 55-70 years with alopecia areata. Some clones in this sample may be carry-over from other donors' samples. The CDR3 runs from the conserved cysteine through the conserved F or W. Fields, in order: D gene, J gene, clone size, V gene, CDR3 DNA, CDR3 protein. The D gene is left open where the match is weak. Not all rows give a size; the values are once, few, many and, for expanded clones, a class.

TRBD2	TRBJ2-2	NA	TRBV3-1	TGTGCCAGCAGCGCTAGCGGGGACCTGAACACCGGGGAGCTGTTTTTT	CASSASGDLNTGELFF
NA	TRBJ1-2	few	TRBV15	TGTGCCACCAGCAGAGGGGGACGTAATAACTATGGCTACACCTTC	CATSRGGRNNYGYTF
NA	TRBJ2-1	many	TRBV29-1	TGCAGCGTGCGGAGAGGATTCTCCTACAATGAGCAGTTCTTC	CSVRRGFSYNEQFF
NA	TRBJ2-7	many	TRBV7-8	TGTGCCAGCAGCCTAGACGAGATCCGCGAGTACGAGCAGTACTTC	CASSLDEIREYEQYF
TRBD1	TRBJ1-2	NA	TRBV5-1	TGCGCCAGCAGCAGAACGGGACAGAACTATGGCTGCACCTTC	CASSRTGQNYGCTF
NA	TRBJ2-5	many	TRBV20-1	TGCAGTGCTAGAGTTGAGGGGGGAACCCAAGAGACCCAGTACTTC	CSARVEGGTQETQYF
TRBD1	TRBJ1-2	many	TRBV6-1	TGTGCCAGCAGTGAAGGGACAGGGGGCTCCTATGGCTACACCTTC	CASSEGTGGSYGYTF
NA	TRBJ1-1	many	TRBV18	TGTGCCAGCTCAACAAGGACAGAGAACACTGAAGCTTTCTTT	CASSTRTENTEAFF
NA	TRBJ2-3	NA	TRBV9	TGTGCCAGCAGCGTAGAAGGAGATACGCAGTATTTT	CASSVEGDTQYF
TRBD1	TRBJ2-1	NA	TRBV20-1	TGCAGTGCCCAAGGACAGGCCTCCAATGAGCAGTTCTTC	CSAQGQASNEQFF
TRBD1	TRBJ1-2	few	TRBV6-5	TGTGCCAGCAGTTTTCTTTCAGGGGGAGGCTATGGCTACACCTTC	CASSFLSGGGYGYTF
TRBD1	TRBJ1-1	many	TRBV18	TGTGCCAGCTCACCTGCCGGGACAGGGGAGACTGAAGCTTTCTTT	CASSPAGTGETEAFF
NA	TRBJ2-5	many	TRBV5-1	TGCGCCAGCAGCTTGGGGACTGGAACGTACCAAGAGACCCAGTACTTC	CASSLGTGTYQETQYF
NA	TRBJ1-1	few	TRBV3-1	TGTGCCAGCAGCATTAGTAGAACAGCGACTGAAGCTTTCTTT	CASSISRTATEAFF
NA	TRBJ2-3	NA	TRBV4-1	TGCGCCAGCAGCCAAGATCATCAGCTGGGGGTCGCTGATACGCAGTATTTT	CASSQDHQLGVADTQYF
TRBD2	TRBJ2-7	few	TRBV7-6	TGTGCCAGCAGCCGGGGGGACTGGTCCTACGAGCAGTACTTC	CASSRGDWSYEQYF
NA	TRBJ1-4	NA	TRBV30	TGTGCCTGGAGACCCCAGACAGGAGGGGATGAAAAACTGTTTTTT	CAWRPQTGGDEKLFF
NA	TRBJ2-3	NA	TRBV15	TGTGCCACCAGCAGAGATCTGGCTTTCACAGATACGCAGTATTTT	CATSRDLAFTDTQYF
TRBD1	TRBJ2-7	many	TRBV19	TGTGCCAGTAGTCCCGGACAGGGGGGCTCTCGAGAGCAGTACTTC	CASSPGQGGSREQYF
TRBD1	TRBJ1-2	many	TRBV5-1	TGCGCCAGCAGCCCTACAGGGGGATTCGACTATGGCTACACCTTC	CASSPTGGFDYGYTF
NA	TRBJ1-1	many	TRBV12-3/TRBV12-4	TGTGCCAGCACTCACAGCAGTCCGTGGACTGAAGCTTTCTTT	CASTHSSPWTEAFF
NA	TRBJ1-3	NA	TRBV6-1	TGTGCCAGCAGTGTGGTGGGCGCGTCCTTTGGAAACACCATATATTTT	CASSVVGASFGNTIYF
NA	TRBJ2-4	few	TRBV20-1	TGCAGTGCTAGCGGGGGCCTAGCCAAAAACATTCAGTACTTC	CSASGGLAKNIQYF
NA	TRBJ2-7	NA	TRBV19	TGTGCCAGTAGTAGGGCCGGTGGGGGACTCTACGAGCAGTACTTC	CASSRAGGGLYEQYF
TRBD1	TRBJ1-6	once	TRBV18	TGTGCCAGCTCACCGGACAGGGTTGGTTCACCCCTCCACTTT	CASSPDRVGSPLHF
TRBD1	TRBJ2-1	few	TRBV5-1	TGCGCCAGCAGCTTGGCCTCCGGGACAGGGGGATACAATGAGCAGTTCTTC	CASSLASGTGGYNEQFF
NA	TRBJ1-6	few	TRBV5-1	TGCGCCAGCAGCGGGCAGGGGTATTCACCCCTCCACTTT	CASSGQGYSPLHF
NA	TRBJ2-5	many	TRBV7-8	TGTGCCAGCAGCTTAGGACTACAAGAGACCCAGTACTTC	CASSLGLQETQYF
NA	TRBJ2-5	many	TRBV5-1	TGCGCCAGCAGCTCCCGGGCAAGCCAAGAGACCCAGTACTTC	CASSSRASQETQYF
TRBD1	TRBJ2-7	many	TRBV18	TGTGCCAGCTCACCAAACACAGGGGCAACCTACGAGCAGTACTTC	CASSPNTGATYEQYF
TRBD1	TRBJ1-6	many	TRBV12-3/TRBV12-4	TGTGCCAGCAGTTTAGTACAGGGGATTGATTCACCCCTCCACTTT	CASSLVQGIDSPLHF
NA	TRBJ1-1	few	TRBV5-1	TGCGCCAGCAGCCCACTCCTTAGTAACACTGAAGCTTTCTTT	CASSPLLSNTEAFF
TRBD1	TRBJ1-6	many	TRBV5-3	TGTGCCAGAAGACGTACGACAGGGGTATTGAATCAAAATTCACCCCTCCACTTT	CARRRTTGVLNQNSPLHF
TRBD2	TRBJ2-3	few	TRBV7-2	TGTGCCAGCAGCCCACCCGGGACTAGCGGAAGCACAGATACGCAGTATTTT	CASSPPGTSGSTDTQYF
TRBD2	TRBJ2-1	few	TRBV6-1	TGTGCCAGCAGCGCTCGGGGGGATGAGCAGTTCTTC	CASSARGDEQFF
NA	TRBJ2-5	few	TRBV2	TGTGCCAGCAGTTACGGGTCGGAAGAGACCCAGTACTTC	CASSYGSEETQYF
NA	TRBJ2-7	NA	TRBV30	TGTGCCTGGAGTGAGCTCCTGCCCCGGGACGCCGCTTCCTACGAGCAGTACTTC	CAWSELLPRDAASYEQYF
NA	TRBJ1-5	NA	TRBV18	TGTGCCAGCTCACCGGGAGAGGGAGCGGAGCCCCAGCATTTT	CASSPGEGAEPQHF
NA	TRBJ2-6	NA	TRBV7-7	TGTGCTCTCCCAGGGCCTGGGGCCAACGTCCTGACTTTC	CALPGPGANVLTF
TRBD1	TRBJ2-7	many	TRBV6-5	TGTGCCAGCAGTTACTCAGGGGGCGCGACCTACGAGCAGTACTTC	CASSYSGGATYEQYF
TRBD1	TRBJ1-2	few	TRBV29-1	TGCAGCGTTAGACAGGGGGTCGGCTACACCTTC	CSVRQGVGYTF
TRBD1	TRBJ1-5	many	TRBV6-2/TRBV6-3	TGTGCCAGCAGTTACCGGACAGGGGACAATCAGCCCCAGCATTTT	CASSYRTGDNQPQHF
NA	TRBJ2-1	few	TRBV5-4	TGTGCCAGCAGCTTGCAACTAGACTCCTACAATGAGCAGTTCTTC	CASSLQLDSYNEQFF
NA	TRBJ1-1	few	TRBV5-1	TGCGCCAGCAGCCCATCCTTCGACAGGCTCACTGAAGCTTTCTTT	CASSPSFDRLTEAFF
NA	TRBJ2-3	NA	TRBV18	TGTGCCAGCTCTCGCGTAGGGGACGACACAGATACGCAGTATTTT	CASSRVGDDTDTQYF
TRBD1	TRBJ1-2	NA	TRBV29-1	TGCAGCGGCGACAGGGCGAATGGCTACACCTTC	CSGDRANGYTF
NA	TRBJ1-1	few	TRBV6-6	TGTGCCAGCAGCCTCCGATCTGAAGCTTTCTTT	CASSLRSEAFF
TRBD1	TRBJ1-6	NA	TRBV7-9	TGTGCCAGCAGCCCGGGACAGCCGAATTCACCCCTCCACTTT	CASSPGQPNSPLHF
NA	TRBJ2-3	few	TRBV5-1	TGCGCCAGCAGTTTGAACAGGGATACGCAGTATTTT	CASSLNRDTQYF
TRBD1	TRBJ1-5	many	TRBV6-6	TGTGCCAGCAATGCACAGGGGGCTAACAATCAGCCCCAGCATTTT	CASNAQGANNQPQHF
TRBD1	TRBJ2-4	many	TRBV28	TGTGCCAGCAGCCCCACCCCCTTTGACAGGGGAAACATTCAGTACTTC	CASSPTPFDRGNIQYF
TRBD1	TRBJ1-3	many	TRBV10-3	TGTGCCATCAGTGAGTCTGCTCCGGGACAGGGAGCATCCAGCGCCGGAAACACCATATATTTT	CAISESAPGQGASSAGNTIYF
NA	TRBJ2-3	many	TRBV6-1	TGTGCCAGCCGAAAATGGGGGCAGAGCACAGATACGCAGTATTTT	CASRKWGQSTDTQYF
NA	TRBJ2-7	NA	TRBV24-1	TGTGCCACCAGTGATGGGGCGGCAGGACGGAATCCCTCATCCCTCTACGAGCAGTACTTC	CATSDGAAGRNPSSLYEQYF
TRBD1	TRBJ1-5	many	TRBV29-1	TGCAGCGTTGCGCAGGGGGTAAATCAGCCCCAGCATTTT	CSVAQGVNQPQHF
NA	TRBJ1-5	many	TRBV4-1	TGCGCCAGCAGCCCCCCCGGACAGTCCGGGCAGCCCCAGCATTTT	CASSPPGQSGQPQHF
NA	TRBJ2-7	NA	TRBV25-1	TGTGCCAGCACCCTAGGGGGGGGGCAGTACTTC	CASTLGGGQYF
TRBD1	TRBJ1-2	NA	TRBV18	TGTGCCAGCTCACGGGGGACAGGGGAGTCCTCTGGCTACACCTTC	CASSRGTGESSGYTF
TRBD1	TRBJ1-5	many	TRBV6-6	TGTGCCAGCAGTTACAACCCGTCCCGGGACAGGGCGTTTTCAGCCCAGCATTTT	CASSYNPSRDRAFSAQHF